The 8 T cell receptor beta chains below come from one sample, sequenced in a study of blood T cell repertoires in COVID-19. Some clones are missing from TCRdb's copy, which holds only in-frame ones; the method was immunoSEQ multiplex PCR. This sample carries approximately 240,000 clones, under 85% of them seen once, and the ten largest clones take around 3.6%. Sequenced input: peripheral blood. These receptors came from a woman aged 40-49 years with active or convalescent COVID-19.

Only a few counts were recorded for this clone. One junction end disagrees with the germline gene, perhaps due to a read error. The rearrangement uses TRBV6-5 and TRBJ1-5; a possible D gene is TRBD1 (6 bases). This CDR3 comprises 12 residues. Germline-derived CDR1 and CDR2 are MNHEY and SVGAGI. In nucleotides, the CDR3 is TGTGCCGGCAGACAGGGCAATCAGCCCCAGCATTTT. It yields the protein CAGRQGNQPQHF.

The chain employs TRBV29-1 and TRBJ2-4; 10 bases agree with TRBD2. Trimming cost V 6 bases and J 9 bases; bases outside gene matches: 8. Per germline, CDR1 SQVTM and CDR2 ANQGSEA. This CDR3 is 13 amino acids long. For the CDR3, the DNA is TGCAGCGTGGCCGGGACTAGCGTCGGCATTCAGTACTTC. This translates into CSVAGTSVGIQYF.

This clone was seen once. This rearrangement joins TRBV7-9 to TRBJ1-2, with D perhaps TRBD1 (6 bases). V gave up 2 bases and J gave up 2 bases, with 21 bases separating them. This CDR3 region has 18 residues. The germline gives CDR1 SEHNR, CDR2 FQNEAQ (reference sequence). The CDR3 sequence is CASSLSGSRGRANYGYTF. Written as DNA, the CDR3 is TGTGCCAGCAGCTTATCAGGATCCAGGGGTAGGGCGAACTATGGCTACACCTTC.

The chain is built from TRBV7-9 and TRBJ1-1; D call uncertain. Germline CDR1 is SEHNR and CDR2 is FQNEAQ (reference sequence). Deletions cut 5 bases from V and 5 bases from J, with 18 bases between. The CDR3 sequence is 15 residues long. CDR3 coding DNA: TGTGCCAGCAGCCCGGGCCTTCGGTTAGCGACTGAAGCTTTCTTT. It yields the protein CASSPGLRLATEAFF.

The CDR3 DNA reads TGCGCCAGCAGACAGGGGACTAATGAAAAACTGTTTTTT. Protein: CASRQGTNEKLFF. This chain joins TRBV5-1 and TRBJ1-4; 7 positions agree with TRBD1. CDR1 is SGHRS and CDR2 is YFSETQ in the germline V gene. The CDR3 contains 13 residues. The V gene end was trimmed by 5 bases and the J gene end by 2 bases; junction bases not matched to a gene: 0.

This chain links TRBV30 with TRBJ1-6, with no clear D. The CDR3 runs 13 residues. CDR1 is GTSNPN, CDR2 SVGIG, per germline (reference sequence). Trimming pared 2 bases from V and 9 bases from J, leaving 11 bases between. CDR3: CAWSTSRGSPLHF. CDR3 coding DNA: TGTGCCTGGAGTACCAGTCGTGGTTCACCCCTCCACTTT.

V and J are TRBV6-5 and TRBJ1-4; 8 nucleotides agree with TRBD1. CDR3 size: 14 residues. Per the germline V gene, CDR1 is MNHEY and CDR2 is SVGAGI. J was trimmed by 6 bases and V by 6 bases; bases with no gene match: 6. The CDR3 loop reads CASRKQGGDEKLFF. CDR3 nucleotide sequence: TGTGCCAGCAGGAAACAGGGGGGAGATGAAAAACTGTTTTTT.

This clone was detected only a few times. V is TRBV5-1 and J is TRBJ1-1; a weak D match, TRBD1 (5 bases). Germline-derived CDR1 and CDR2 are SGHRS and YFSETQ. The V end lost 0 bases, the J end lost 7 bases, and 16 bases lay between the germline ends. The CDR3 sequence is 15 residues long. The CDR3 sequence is CASSLVLGGDGEAFF. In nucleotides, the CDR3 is TGCGCCAGCAGCTTGGTCTTGGGAGGGGACGGTGAAGCTTTCTTT.